This TCR beta chain was identified during a study of neurological immune-mediated disorders. PBMCs stored at -80 C, numbering 2 million, were the origin of the unsorted libraries. This CDR3 contains 15 residues. V was pared by 5 bases and J by 1 base, with 14 bases between. The germline V gene has CDR1 MNHEY and CDR2 SVGEGT. This clonotype was recorded at least ten times. Its antigen is as yet unknown. Study-wide points: The authors found no clinical or MRI feature associated with the multiple sclerosis repertoire cluster. HTLV-1-associated myelopathy showed the most TCR clonal expansion; multiple sclerosis the least, below healthy controls.

The cDNA was synthesized by 5'RACE incorporating 10-nucleotide random UMIs. MiXCR was run by TCRdb on the 5' RACE reads, yielding one entry per CDR3 protein. The sample lists approximately 60,000 distinct CDR3 sequences, more than 3.5% occurring once. This TCR was sampled from a man aged 45-65 years with multiple sclerosis. The chain combines TRBV6-2 or TRBV6-3 with TRBJ1-1; D uncertain. The material sequenced was PBMCs. DNA for the CDR3: TGTGCCAGCAGTGAGGCCTCCGACCCGAACACTGAAGCTTTCTTT. Encoded protein: CASSEASDPNTEAFF.